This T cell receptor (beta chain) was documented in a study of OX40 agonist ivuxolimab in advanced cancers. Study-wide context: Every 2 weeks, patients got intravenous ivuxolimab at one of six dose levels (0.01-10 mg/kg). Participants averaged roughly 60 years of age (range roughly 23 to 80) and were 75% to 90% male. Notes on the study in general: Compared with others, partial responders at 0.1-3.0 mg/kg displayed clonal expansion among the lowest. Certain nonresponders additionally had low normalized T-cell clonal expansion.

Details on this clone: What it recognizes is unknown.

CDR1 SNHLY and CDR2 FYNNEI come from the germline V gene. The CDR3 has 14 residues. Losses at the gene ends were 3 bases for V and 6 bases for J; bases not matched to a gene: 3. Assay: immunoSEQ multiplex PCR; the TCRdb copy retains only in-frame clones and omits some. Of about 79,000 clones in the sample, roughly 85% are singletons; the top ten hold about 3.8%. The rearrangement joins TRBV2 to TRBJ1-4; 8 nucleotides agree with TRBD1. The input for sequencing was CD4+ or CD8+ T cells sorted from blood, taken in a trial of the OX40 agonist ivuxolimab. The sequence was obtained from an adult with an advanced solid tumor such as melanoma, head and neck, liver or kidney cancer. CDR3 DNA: TGTGCCAGCAGTGACAGGGGGCTTGATGAAAAACTGTTTTTT. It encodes CASSDRGLDEKLFF.